Each of the 4 T cell receptor beta chains below was sequenced from the same sample in a study of T-cell memory formation after mild COVID-19. TCRdb re-analysed the 5' RACE reads in MiXCR, keeping a single row per CDR3 protein. The sample yields roughly 300,000 distinct CDR3 sequences, under 20% seen once. The sequencing input was PBMCs or a T cell subset sorted from them (not recorded which). These receptors were collected from a man between 18 and 35 years old who had mild COVID-19 (a few samples of this study predate the infection). Cell type and time point are not known.

This clonotype was seen many times. The V and J genes are TRBV6-5 and TRBJ1-1; possible D gene TRBD1, 5 bases. V was shortened by 7 bases and J by 1 base, with 13 bases between the two germline ends. Germline CDR1 reads MNHEY; CDR2 reads SVGAGI. The CDR3 length is 14 residues. CDR3 loop: CASNTGGSNTEAFF. The CDR3, as DNA: TGTGCCAGCAACACCGGGGGGTCGAACACTGAAGCTTTCTTT.

This CDR3 is CASSLVGQEVETQYF. CDR3 coding DNA: TGTGCCAGCAGCTTAGTTGGCCAAGAGGTAGAGACCCAGTACTTC. This sequence joins TRBV11-2 and TRBJ2-5; D unresolved. Per germline, CDR1 SGHAT and CDR2 FQNNGV. The CDR3 has 15 amino acids. V gave up 1 base and J gave up 4 bases, with 13 bases separating them.

This clonotype showed up just a few times. The chain employs TRBV4-3 and TRBJ2-2, with a possible D match to TRBD2 (5 bases). V was shortened by 4 bases and J by 2 bases, with 11 bases between the two germline ends. This CDR3 comprises 15 residues. Germline V gives CDR1 LGHNA, CDR2 YSLEER. The CDR3 bases are TGCGCCAGCAGCCGAGGACTGACTAACACCGGGGAGCTGTTTTTT. Translation: CASSRGLTNTGELFF.

This clonotype was seen more than once but under ten times. V usage is TRBV7-2 and J usage is TRBJ2-3; no reliable D call. Trimming pared 5 bases from V and 0 bases from J, leaving 15 bases between. The CDR3 is 16 residues long. Germline CDR1 and CDR2: SGHTA and FQGNSA. The CDR3 bases are TGTGCCAGCAGCCTCGTTCTAGGGTCTAGCACAGATACGCAGTATTTT. Protein product: CASSLVLGSSTDTQYF.